The 12 T cell receptor beta chains below were found in one sample sequenced in a study of T cell responses to AZD1222 COVID-19 vaccine. Using immunoSEQ multiplex PCR, the repertoire was profiled, and TCRdb retains in-frame clones only, with some absent. The sample contains just over 95,000 clones, roughly 91% of which appear only once. The specimen comprised peripheral blood, sampled on day 0 of AZD1222 vaccination. These receptors were taken from an adult in good health.

This chain links TRBV6-5 with TRBJ2-3; 8 nucleotides align to TRBD2. Trimming took 5 bases from V and 5 from J; bases not matched to a gene: 6. CDR1 and CDR2 (germline): MNHEY, SVGAGI. The CDR3 is 14 amino acids. The CDR3 region is CASSPGGAQDTQYF. As DNA, the CDR3 is TGTGCCAGCAGTCCCGGGGGGGCTCAAGATACGCAGTATTTT.

The chain links TRBV3-1 (or the pseudogene TRBV3-2) to TRBJ1-2; possibly TRBD1 for D (5 bases). V was shortened by 0 bases and J by 2 bases, with 13 bases between the two germline ends. CDR1 and CDR2 from the germline V gene are LGHDT and YNNKEL (reference sequence). The CDR3 totals 16 residues. The CDR3 sequence is CASSQEWGVRNYGYTF. In nucleotides, the CDR3 is TGTGCCAGCAGCCAAGAGTGGGGGGTACGGAACTATGGCTACACCTTC.

The chain has TRBV5-4 and TRBJ2-3, with TRBD2 identical over 9 bases. Germline V CDR1 and CDR2: SGHNT, YYREEE (reference sequence). The V segment lost 4 bases and the J segment 6 bases; nucleotides outside the gene matches: 9. The CDR3 is made up of 15 amino acids. CDR3 DNA: TGTGCCAGCAGCCCTGGCGGACTAGCGAAGGATACGCAGTATTTT. It encodes CASSPGGLAKDTQYF.

The gene calls are TRBV4-1 and TRBJ2-7, with 10 bases lining up with TRBD2. The J segment lost 2 bases and the V segment lost 5 bases, leaving 9 bases of the junction unmatched. CDR1 is MGHRA, CDR2 YSYEKL, per germline. The CDR3 totals 16 residues. CDR3 amino acids: CASSSLHSGGPYEQYF. The CDR3 DNA sequence: TGCGCCAGCAGCTCGCTGCATAGCGGGGGGCCCTACGAGCAGTACTTC.

The chain joins TRBV7-2 to TRBJ2-6; D ambiguous. Germline V CDR1 and CDR2: SGHTA, FQGNSA. V lost 5 bases and J 0 bases, leaving 11 bases between the germline ends. The CDR3 runs to 16 residues. CDR3 nucleotide sequence: TGTGCCAGCAGCCTCGGCACCCTCTCTGGGGCCAACGTCCTGACTTTC. Translation gives CASSLGTLSGANVLTF. Together with reference TRBV7-2 and TRBJ2-6, the CDR3 gives the full variable domain: GAGVSQSPSNKVTEKGKDVELRCDPISGHTALYWYRQSLGQGLEFLIYFQGNSAPDKSGLPSDRFSAERTGGSVSTLTIQRTQQEDSAVYLCASSLGTLSGANVLTFGAGSRLTVL.

The chain has TRBV7-6 and TRBJ1-2; tentative D call: TRBD1 (5 bases). Germline V CDR1 and CDR2: SGHVS, FNYEAQ. Deletions cut 5 bases from V and 8 bases from J, with 15 bases between. The CDR3 has 13 amino acids. The CDR3 sequence is CASSHGADGGYTF. In nucleotides, the CDR3 is TGTGCCAGCAGCCACGGGGCGGACGGAGGCTACACCTTC.

The rearrangement joins TRBV30 to TRBJ1-2, with 7 bases that match TRBD1. V shed 2 bases, J shed 5 bases, and the junction held 11 bases outside the gene matches. CDR3 length: 15 residues. CDR1 and CDR2 from the germline V gene are GTSNPN and SVGIG (reference sequence). The CDR3 region has the DNA TGTGCCTGGAGTCGGGACAGCCCACGAAGGTATGGCTACACCTTC. It codes for CAWSRDSPRRYGYTF.

The rearrangement links TRBV7-6 to TRBJ1-6; D call uncertain. Trimming pared 2 bases from V and 0 bases from J, leaving 8 bases between. The length of the CDR3 is 16 residues. From germline, CDR1 is SGHVS and CDR2 FNYEAQ. CDR3: CASSLTKDSYNSPLHF. In DNA, the CDR3 is TGTGCCAGCAGCTTAACAAAAGACTCCTATAATTCACCCCTCCACTTT.

The chain joins TRBV5-4 to TRBJ1-5, with D uncertain. V was cut by 0 bases and J by 7 bases, with 8 bases left in between. Per germline, CDR1 SGHNT and CDR2 YYREEE (reference sequence). The CDR3 length is 13 residues. The CDR3 here is CASSLGKAQPQHF. CDR3 nucleotide sequence: TGTGCCAGCAGCTTGGGCAAAGCCCAGCCCCAGCATTTT.

This sequence joins TRBV27 and TRBJ2-1, with unresolved D. Trimming cost V 7 bases and J 0 bases, with 16 bases left between them. This CDR3 is 16 amino acids long. Germline loops: CDR1 MNHEY, CDR2 SMNVEV (reference sequence). The CDR3 loop is CASTVRRSSSYNEQFF. As DNA, the CDR3 is TGTGCCAGCACCGTCCGCCGAAGCAGCTCCTACAATGAGCAGTTCTTC.

This clone has just a few counts. The V and J genes are TRBV28 and TRBJ1-2, with 8 nucleotides matching TRBD1. Unmatched junction bases numbered 18, after V lost 1 base and J lost 8 bases. Germline assignment: CDR1 MDHEN and CDR2 SYDVKM. This CDR3 contains 18 residues. The CDR3 nucleotides are TGTGCCAGCAGTTTATCCAGGGACAGGATCCCTATTGTCAAGGGCTACACCTTC. It encodes CASSLSRDRIPIVKGYTF.

V is TRBV12-3 or TRBV12-4 and J is TRBJ1-1; TRBD1 might be the D (6 bases). The CDR3 is 11 residues long. Trimming took off 4 bases at V and 11 bases at J, with 11 bases between the two ends. CDR3 residues: CASSWWGQAFF. The CDR3 nucleotides are TGTGCCAGCAGTTGGTGGGGGCAGGCTTTCTTT.